This record covers a single T cell receptor beta chain. This entry comes from a study of T cell changes during pregnancy in multiple sclerosis. This CDR3 comprises 15 residues. The V gene's germline CDR1 is SGHNT and CDR2 YYREEE (reference sequence). V gave up 4 bases and J gave up 3 bases; unmatched junction bases: 8. Method: immunoSEQ multiplex PCR; TCRdb's copy keeps in-frame clones and lacks some. The data contain roughly 42,000 clones, 70% to 90% of them singletons. The clonotype was recovered from a female donor with multiple sclerosis, enrolled in a pregnancy study. The sequencing used CD4+ T cells from peripheral blood mononuclear cells, collected in the first trimester of pregnancy. The chain combines TRBV5-4 with TRBJ2-3, with 7 bases aligning to TRBD1. The CDR3 DNA sequence: TGTGCCAGCAGCGGGGCTTCAGGGGGTACAGATACGCAGTATTTT. It translates to CASSGASGGTDTQYF. Together with reference TRBV5-4 and TRBJ2-3, the CDR3 gives the full variable domain: ETGVTQSPTHLIKTRGQQVTLRCSSQSGHNTVSWYQQALGQGPQFIFQYYREEENGRGNFPPRFSGLQFPNYSSELNVNALELDDSALYLCASSGASGGTDTQYFGPGTRLTVL.